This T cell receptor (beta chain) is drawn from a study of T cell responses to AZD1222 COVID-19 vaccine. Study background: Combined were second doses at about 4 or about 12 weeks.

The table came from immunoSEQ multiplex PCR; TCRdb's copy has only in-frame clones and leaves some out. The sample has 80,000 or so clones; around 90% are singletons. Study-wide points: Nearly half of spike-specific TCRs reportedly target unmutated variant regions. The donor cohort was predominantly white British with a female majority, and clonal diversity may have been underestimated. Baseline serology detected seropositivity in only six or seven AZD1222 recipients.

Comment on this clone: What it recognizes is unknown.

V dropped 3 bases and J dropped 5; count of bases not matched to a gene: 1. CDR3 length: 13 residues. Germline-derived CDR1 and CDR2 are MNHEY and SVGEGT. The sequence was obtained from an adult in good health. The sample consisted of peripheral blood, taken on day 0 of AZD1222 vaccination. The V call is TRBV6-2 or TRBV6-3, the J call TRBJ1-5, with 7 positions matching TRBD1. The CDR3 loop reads CASSYTGDQPQHF. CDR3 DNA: TGTGCCAGCAGTTATACAGGGGATCAGCCCCAGCATTTT.